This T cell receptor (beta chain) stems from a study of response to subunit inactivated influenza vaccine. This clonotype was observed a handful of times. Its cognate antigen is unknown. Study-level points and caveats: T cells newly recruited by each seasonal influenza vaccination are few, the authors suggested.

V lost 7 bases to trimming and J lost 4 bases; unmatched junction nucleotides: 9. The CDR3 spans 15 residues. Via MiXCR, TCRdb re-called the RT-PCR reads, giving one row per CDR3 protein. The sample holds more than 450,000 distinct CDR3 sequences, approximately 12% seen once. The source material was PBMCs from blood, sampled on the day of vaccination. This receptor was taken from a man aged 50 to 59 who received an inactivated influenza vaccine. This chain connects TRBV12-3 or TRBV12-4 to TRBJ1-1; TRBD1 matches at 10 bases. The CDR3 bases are TGTGCCAGCACCCCGGACAGGGGGAAGAGCACTGAAGCTTTCTTT. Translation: CASTPDRGKSTEAFF.